This TCR beta chain was captured in a study of blood T cell repertoires in COVID-19. Participants were aged 18 to 89 years from about two dozen US areas. Assay: immunoSEQ multiplex PCR; the TCRdb copy retains only in-frame clones and omits some. The sample shows 300,000 to 400,000 clones, 70% to 90% of them seen only once. The sample holds a few counts of this clone. V shed 0 bases and J 7 bases; nucleotides not matched to a gene: 9. Per germline, CDR1 SQVTM and CDR2 ANQGSEA. The CDR3 covers 16 residues. Sequenced sample: PBMCs or T cells enriched from blood (not recorded which). This TCR was recovered from a woman in her 30s with acute COVID-19. The chain links TRBV29-1 to TRBJ2-1; TRBD2 agrees at 10 bases. CDR3 nucleotide sequence: TGCAGCGTTGAAGACGCTACTAGCGGGGATGAAAATGAGCAGTTCTTC. It encodes CSVEDATSGDENEQFF.